A selection of T cell receptor beta chains follows, all from one sample in a study of OX40 agonist ivuxolimab in advanced cancers. Only in-frame clones appear in the TCRdb table, and some are missing; sequencing was by immunoSEQ multiplex PCR. The sample lists about 53,000 clones, about 88% seen once, with approximately 1.5% in the top ten. The sample consisted of CD4+ or CD8+ T cells sorted from blood, taken in a trial of the OX40 agonist ivuxolimab. These receptors originate from an adult with an advanced solid tumor such as melanoma, head and neck, liver or kidney cancer. Each CDR3 is given with its conserved first and last residue. A D gene is named only where the DNA matches it firmly. The listing skips clone size in some rows; elsewhere it reads once, few, many or a size class.

TRBJ1-5 | - | few | TRBV28 | CASGVGASNQPQHF | TGTGCCAGCGGTGTAGGGGCTAGCAATCAGCCCCAGCATTTT
TRBJ2-5 | TRBD1 | - | TRBV27 | CASSLQGAQETQYF | TGTGCCAGCAGTTTACAGGGGGCACAAGAGACCCAGTACTTC
TRBJ2-3 | - | - | TRBV19 | CASSAYSSLTQYF | TGTGCCAGTAGTGCTTATTCGAGTCTGACGCAGTATTTT
TRBJ2-3 | TRBD2 | - | TRBV28 | CASSPVGLAGGWTDTQYF | TGTGCCAGCAGTCCCGTCGGCCTAGCGGGGGGGTGGACAGATACGCAGTATTTT
TRBJ1-3 | TRBD1 | few | TRBV7-9 | CASSPGTGSGNTIYF | TGTGCCAGCAGCCCTGGGACAGGCTCTGGAAACACCATATATTTT
TRBJ2-5 | - | - | TRBV5-1 | CASRSGGTETQYF | TGCGCCAGCAGGTCTGGCGGGACTGAGACCCAGTACTTC
TRBJ2-1 | - | - | TRBV5-1 | CASSLGGFGATWEFF | TGCGCCAGCAGCTTGGGTGGCTTTGGGGCTACTTGGGAGTTCTTC
TRBJ2-5 | TRBD2 | - | TRBV28 | CAIGRSGTSLETQYF | TGTGCCATTGGTAGGAGCGGGACTAGCCTGGAGACCCAGTACTTC
TRBJ2-1 | - | - | TRBV11-2 | CASSFESYYNEQFF | TGTGCCAGCAGCTTTGAGTCCTACTACAATGAGCAGTTCTTC
TRBJ1-2 | TRBD1 | once | TRBV10-3 | CAISAGQEGGYTF | TGTGCCATCAGCGCCGGACAGGAGGGTGGCTACACCTTC
TRBJ2-5 | - | - | TRBV18 | CASSTTGAQTQYF | TGTGCCAGCTCAACGACTGGGGCCCAGACCCAGTACTTC
TRBJ1-2 | - | - | TRBV11-2 | CASSLRSRPQTNYGYTF | TGTGCCAGCAGCTTAAGGTCAAGACCGCAAACTAACTATGGCTACACCTTC
TRBJ2-3 | TRBD2 | - | TRBV7-9 | CASSFVGGQRDTQYF | TGTGCCAGCAGCTTCGTGGGAGGGCAACGAGATACGCAGTATTTT
TRBJ1-4 | - | - | TRBV7-9 | CASSLAGGDEKLFF | TGTGCCAGCAGCTTAGCTGGTGGGGATGAAAAACTGTTTTTT
TRBJ2-7 | TRBD2 | once | TRBV6-5 | CASSSGGVREQYF | TGTGCCAGCAGTTCGGGAGGGGTGAGGGAGCAGTACTTC
TRBJ2-4 | TRBD2 | - | TRBV15 | CATSSSTSGGPGAKNIQYF | TGTGCCACCAGCAGCTCGACTAGCGGGGGGCCGGGGGCCAAAAACATTCAGTACTTC